This T cell receptor (beta chain) was found in a study of blood T cell repertoires in COVID-19. For the study at large: PBMCs, B-cell-depleted T cells, or T cells were the source of the cDNA or gDNA that made up the material.

V lost 4 bases and J lost 5; bases outside the gene matches: 3. CDR1 is MGHDK and CDR2 is SYGVNS in the germline V gene. The CDR3 consists of 13 residues. In the case of this clone: Other DNA sequences in the sample encode the same CDR3.

Under the authors' procedure: The assay estimated nucleated cells by amplifying reference gene primers. Some clones are missing from TCRdb's copy, which holds only in-frame ones; the method was immunoSEQ multiplex PCR. Clonal size and the V and J genes are those of that table, whereas D and trimming came from the DNA. The data contain 130,000 to 150,000 clones, roughly four fifths of them singletons. V and J are TRBV25-1 and TRBJ1-2; 8 bases map to TRBD1. Sequencing was done on a sample of peripheral blood. This receptor was taken from a human donor in a cohort sampled during active COVID-19. For the CDR3, the DNA is TGTGCCAGCAGTGGTGACAGGGGATATGGCTACACCTTC. Its protein product is CASSGDRGYGYTF.